This T cell receptor beta chain derives from a study of siplizumab effects on memory and regulatory T cells. CDR1 is SGDLS, CDR2 YYNGEE, per germline. The CDR3 totals 17 residues. Between the trimmed V and J ends, which lost 0 bases and 0 bases, there was a span of 15 bases. About 1.1 x 10^5 TCR templates were measured in each sample. Repertoires were generated with immunoSEQ multiplex PCR, while TCRdb's copy carries only in-frame clones and drops some. The sample holds roughly 56,000 clones, approximately 97% seen once. Overall study results and limits: Among mappable alloreactive CD4+ clones, the Treg-derived fraction averaged around 70% with siplizumab versus less than 35% in controls. Naive T cells seemed more diverse than memory cells and seemed major alloresponse contributors.

Comments on this clone: Its antigen is not known.

The receptor was isolated from a human donor in good health. The chain recombines TRBV9 with TRBJ1-2; the D is unclear. The specimen was naive CD8+ T cells sorted from blood. The CDR3 is CASSVGEDRATNYGYTF. CDR3 nucleotide sequence: TGTGCCAGCAGCGTAGGGGAAGACCGTGCTACTAACTATGGCTACACCTTC.